This TCR beta chain derives from a study of T cells in tuberculosis. Findings and limits, study-wide: Some low-affinity tetramer-binding T cells may be absent from this sample.

The protocol was immunoSEQ multiplex PCR, while the TCRdb copy is restricted to in-frame clones and leaves out a portion. The data hold around 50,000 clones, with approximately 91% observed a single time. Thawed, overnight-rested PBMC were stained with GMM-loaded CD1B tetramer, viability dye and anti-CD3, then sorted. The CD1B tetramers carried C32 glucose monomycolate purified from Rhodococcus equi. Before cryopreservation, the sorted PBMC lost their CD14-expressing monocytes. From each donor, some 96,000 tetramer-negative cells were sorted. The clonotype originates from an adult woman with latent tuberculosis. The sample consisted of CD1b-GMM tetramer-negative cells sorted from PBMCs.

The CDR3 reads CASRALWGREANYGYTF. For the CDR3, the DNA is TGTGCCAGCAGAGCCCTATGGGGGAGGGAGGCGAACTATGGCTACACCTTC. This chain uses TRBV2 with TRBJ1-2; D perhaps matches TRBD1 (5 bases). With 6 bases removed from V and 2 bases from J, the gap between germline ends came to 22 bases. Germline V CDR1 and CDR2: SNHLY, FYNNEI. This CDR3 spans 17 amino acids.